The 3 T cell receptor beta chains below all came from one sample that was sequenced in a study of spatial heterogeneity in lung cancer. TCRdb re-called the 5' RACE reads with MiXCR, one entry per CDR3 protein. The data hold about 75,000 distinct CDR3 sequences, with less than 15% observed a single time. Time point defined: sample taken at primary tumor resection. Extraction of whole RNA from tumor, nontumor lung or frozen PBMC preceded unsorted sequencing. This specimen was PBMCs, taken at surgery. All receptors derive from a male donor with early-stage non-small cell lung cancer.

This clonotype was found many times. The chain recombines TRBV7-9 with TRBJ2-2; TRBD1 is a possible D gene (5 bases). V lost 5 bases and J lost 4, with 17 bases in between. CDR3 length: 16 residues. Germline V gene lookup returns CDR1 SEHNR and CDR2 FQNEAQ (reference sequence). CDR3: CASSPNTGRATGELFF. CDR3 bases: TGTGCCAGCAGCCCAAACACAGGACGGGCCACCGGGGAGCTGTTTTTT.

This clonotype was seen a few times. The V and J genes are TRBV20-1 and TRBJ1-2; D may be TRBD1 (5 bases). This CDR3 has 16 residues. Trimming cost V 0 bases and J 4 bases, with 18 bases left between them. Germline V gene sequence: CDR1 DFQATT, CDR2 SNEGSKA (reference sequence). The chain's CDR3 is CSARDFRQGRGYGYTF. The DNA of the CDR3 is TGCAGTGCTAGAGATTTCCGGCAGGGCCGCGGCTATGGCTACACCTTC.

This clonotype was observed many times. V gene TRBV5-6 combines with J gene TRBJ2-7; no definite D call. V lost 4 bases, J lost 6 bases, and 11 bases lay in between. The CDR3 loop spans 12 amino acids. From germline, CDR1 is SGHDT and CDR2 YYEEEE. The CDR3 reads CASSLTDGEQYF. CDR3 nucleotide sequence: TGTGCCAGCAGCCTAACGGACGGCGAGCAGTACTTC.